The rows below give T cell receptor beta chains drawn from one sample of a study of human T cells and chemical hapten exposure. One entry per CDR3 protein, called by TCRdb with MiXCR from the RACE reads. The table lists tens of thousands of distinct CDR3 sequences, approximately 11% of them singletons. The material sequenced was whole blood, taken in connection with sensitization to the hapten diphenylcyclopropenone (DPC). Receptors were obtained from a woman in her fifties or sixties with alopecia areata. Some clones in this sample may be carry-over from other donors' samples. Both conserved end residues are part of each CDR3. Each record gives: J gene, V gene, clone size, D gene, CDR3 protein, CDR3 DNA. D genes are given only for firm matches. Clone size is not always given. Where it is, it says once, few, many or a class for expanded clones.

J gene: TRBJ2-1; V gene: TRBV10-3; clone size: .; D gene: .; CDR3 protein: CAINPAGLYNEQFF; CDR3 DNA: TGTGCCATCAACCCGGCGGGACTTTACAATGAGCAGTTCTTC
J gene: TRBJ2-1; V gene: TRBV20-1; clone size: many; D gene: TRBD2; CDR3 protein: CSALLGGRASEQFF; CDR3 DNA: TGCAGTGCCCTGCTAGGCGGGAGGGCTTCTGAGCAGTTCTTC
J gene: TRBJ1-6; V gene: TRBV7-6; clone size: .; D gene: .; CDR3 protein: CASSPRGDSYNSPLHF; CDR3 DNA: TGTGCCAGCAGCCCGCGGGGCGACTCCTATAATTCACCCCTCCACTTT
J gene: TRBJ2-1; V gene: TRBV7-2; clone size: .; D gene: .; CDR3 protein: CASSSRGQGYNEQFF; CDR3 DNA: TGTGCCAGCAGCTCGCGCGGCCAGGGCTACAATGAGCAGTTCTTC
J gene: TRBJ2-4; V gene: TRBV11-2; clone size: few; D gene: .; CDR3 protein: CASSLAVPQVQYF; CDR3 DNA: TGTGCCAGCAGCTTAGCAGTTCCCCAGGTTCAGTACTTC
J gene: TRBJ2-3; V gene: TRBV30; clone size: many; D gene: TRBD2; CDR3 protein: CAWSVGGGQDTQYF; CDR3 DNA: TGTGCCTGGAGTGTAGGCGGGGGTCAGGATACGCAGTATTTT
J gene: TRBJ2-2; V gene: TRBV9; clone size: .; D gene: .; CDR3 protein: CASSLTPSSTGELFF; CDR3 DNA: TGTGCCAGCAGCCTCACCCCTAGCAGCACCGGGGAGCTGTTTTTT
J gene: TRBJ2-1; V gene: TRBV12-2; clone size: many; D gene: .; CDR3 protein: CASRLAKTSGPLDEQFF; CDR3 DNA: TGTGCAAGTCGCTTAGCCAAGACTAGCGGGCCTCTGGATGAGCAGTTCTTC
J gene: TRBJ2-7; V gene: TRBV30; clone size: few; D gene: .; CDR3 protein: CAWSGTEPYEQYF; CDR3 DNA: TGTGCCTGGAGTGGGACGGAACCTTACGAGCAGTACTTC
J gene: TRBJ1-1; V gene: TRBV11-2; clone size: many; D gene: .; CDR3 protein: CASSPSMGKNTEAFF; CDR3 DNA: TGTGCCAGCAGCCCCTCCATGGGAAAGAACACTGAAGCTTTCTTT
J gene: TRBJ2-7; V gene: TRBV6-6; clone size: .; D gene: TRBD2; CDR3 protein: CASKNGGDGYEQYF; CDR3 DNA: TGTGCCAGCAAAAACGGGGGGGATGGCTACGAGCAGTACTTC
J gene: TRBJ1-5; V gene: TRBV20-1; clone size: many; D gene: .; CDR3 protein: CSARRYNSNQPQHF; CDR3 DNA: TGCAGTGCTAGAAGATACAATAGCAATCAGCCCCAGCATTTT
J gene: TRBJ1-1; V gene: TRBV6-2/TRBV6-3; clone size: many; D gene: .; CDR3 protein: CASQFLTHAGLVNTEAFF; CDR3 DNA: TGTGCCAGCCAGTTCCTTACCCACGCGGGCCTTGTGAACACTGAAGCTTTCTTT
J gene: TRBJ1-1; V gene: TRBV29-1; clone size: once; D gene: TRBD1; CDR3 protein: CSAYPRTGLNTEAFF; CDR3 DNA: TGCAGCGCATACCCACGGACAGGGCTAAACACTGAAGCTTTCTTT
J gene: TRBJ2-5; V gene: TRBV20-1; clone size: many; D gene: TRBD1; CDR3 protein: CSASRQGGRETQYF; CDR3 DNA: TGCAGTGCTAGTCGACAGGGTGGTAGAGAGACCCAGTACTTC
J gene: TRBJ2-1; V gene: TRBV6-5; clone size: many; D gene: .; CDR3 protein: CASSYTGNEQFF; CDR3 DNA: TGTGCCAGCAGTTACACAGGGAATGAGCAGTTCTTC
J gene: TRBJ1-5; V gene: TRBV3-1; clone size: many; D gene: TRBD1; CDR3 protein: CASSLTGGGQPQHF; CDR3 DNA: TGTGCCAGCAGCCTTACAGGGGGCGGTCAGCCCCAGCATTTT
J gene: TRBJ2-6; V gene: TRBV12-3/TRBV12-4; clone size: many; D gene: TRBD1; CDR3 protein: CASRNNRGSGANVLTF; CDR3 DNA: TGTGCCAGCAGGAATAACAGGGGCTCTGGGGCCAACGTCCTGACTTTC
J gene: TRBJ1-6; V gene: TRBV2; clone size: few; D gene: .; CDR3 protein: CASSEAIWGNYNSPLHF; CDR3 DNA: TGTGCCAGCAGTGAAGCGATCTGGGGGAACTATAATTCACCCCTCCACTTT
J gene: TRBJ1-1; V gene: TRBV4-2; clone size: few; D gene: .; CDR3 protein: CASSQDTGQRYGGAAEAFF; CDR3 DNA: TGTGCCAGCAGCCAAGATACGGGACAAAGGTATGGAGGGGCGGCTGAAGCTTTCTTT
J gene: TRBJ2-2; V gene: TRBV3-1; clone size: .; D gene: .; CDR3 protein: CASSQDSWPGNGELFF; CDR3 DNA: TGTGCCAGCAGCCAAGATTCCTGGCCCGGCAACGGGGAGCTGTTTTTT
J gene: TRBJ2-4; V gene: TRBV20-1; clone size: .; D gene: TRBD1; CDR3 protein: CSAPGQGVGIQYF; CDR3 DNA: TGCAGTGCCCCCGGACAGGGGGTCGGCATTCAGTACTTC
J gene: TRBJ2-5; V gene: TRBV7-2; clone size: few; D gene: .; CDR3 protein: CASSLGGYQETQYF; CDR3 DNA: TGTGCCAGCAGCTTAGGGGGGTACCAAGAGACCCAGTACTTC
J gene: TRBJ2-6; V gene: TRBV6-2/TRBV6-3; clone size: .; D gene: .; CDR3 protein: CASSHGTAGANVLTF; CDR3 DNA: TGTGCCAGCAGTCACGGGACGGCTGGGGCCAACGTCCTGACTTTC
J gene: TRBJ2-3; V gene: TRBV7-3; clone size: few; D gene: .; CDR3 protein: CASSLFGLFGADTQYF; CDR3 DNA: TGTGCCAGCAGCTTATTCGGACTCTTCGGGGCAGATACGCAGTATTTT
J gene: TRBJ1-1; V gene: TRBV11-1; clone size: many; D gene: TRBD1; CDR3 protein: CASSLVDRGLERDTEAFF; CDR3 DNA: TGTGCCAGCAGCTTAGTGGACAGGGGGCTCGAAAGGGACACTGAAGCTTTCTTT
J gene: TRBJ2-7; V gene: TRBV9; clone size: .; D gene: TRBD1; CDR3 protein: CASSKGQDPYEQYF; CDR3 DNA: TGTGCCAGCAGCAAGGGACAGGACCCCTACGAGCAGTACTTC
J gene: TRBJ1-3; V gene: TRBV12-3/TRBV12-4; clone size: many; D gene: .; CDR3 protein: CASSLGNTIYF; CDR3 DNA: TGTGCCAGCAGTTTGGGAAACACCATATATTTT
J gene: TRBJ2-7; V gene: TRBV5-5; clone size: .; D gene: .; CDR3 protein: CASSQFIGRLSEQYF; CDR3 DNA: TGTGCCAGCAGCCAATTCATAGGGAGATTATCCGAGCAGTACTTC
J gene: TRBJ2-1; V gene: TRBV27; clone size: few; D gene: .; CDR3 protein: CASSLTLQVGEQFF; CDR3 DNA: TGTGCCAGCAGCCTAACCTTACAGGTAGGGGAGCAGTTCTTC
J gene: TRBJ2-7; V gene: TRBV7-4; clone size: .; D gene: .; CDR3 protein: CASSLGRSF; CDR3 DNA: TGTGCCAGCAGCTTAGGACGGTCATTC
J gene: TRBJ2-1; V gene: TRBV5-4; clone size: many; D gene: TRBD2; CDR3 protein: CASSFGLAGNEQFF; CDR3 DNA: TGTGCCAGCAGCTTCGGACTAGCGGGCAATGAGCAGTTCTTC
J gene: TRBJ2-3; V gene: TRBV6-6; clone size: many; D gene: TRBD1; CDR3 protein: CASSKTGTGTSTDTQYF; CDR3 DNA: TGTGCCAGCAGTAAAACCGGGACAGGGACCTCCACAGATACGCAGTATTTT
J gene: TRBJ2-7; V gene: TRBV20-1; clone size: .; D gene: .; CDR3 protein: CSARDIEGGTKFYEQYF; CDR3 DNA: TGCAGTGCTAGAGATATAGAAGGAGGGACGAAATTTTACGAGCAGTACTTC
J gene: TRBJ1-5; V gene: TRBV18; clone size: .; D gene: TRBD1; CDR3 protein: CASSRWDRNSNQPQHF; CDR3 DNA: TGTGCCAGCTCACGATGGGACAGGAATAGCAATCAGCCCCAGCATTTT
J gene: TRBJ2-7; V gene: TRBV4-1; clone size: few; D gene: .; CDR3 protein: CASSQGPPGSSYEQYF; CDR3 DNA: TGCGCCAGCAGCCAAGGTCCCCCGGGCAGTTCCTACGAGCAGTACTTC
J gene: TRBJ1-2; V gene: TRBV29-1; clone size: few; D gene: TRBD1; CDR3 protein: CSVVPGQGFYGYTF; CDR3 DNA: TGCAGCGTTGTACCGGGACAGGGGTTCTATGGCTACACCTTC
J gene: TRBJ1-3; V gene: TRBV7-3; clone size: .; D gene: .; CDR3 protein: CASSSPGVDNTIYF; CDR3 DNA: TGTGCCAGCAGCTCGCCCGGGGTGGATAACACCATATATTTT
J gene: TRBJ2-2; V gene: TRBV7-6; clone size: few; D gene: .; CDR3 protein: CASSSLVSNTGELFF; CDR3 DNA: TGTGCCAGCAGCTCCTTAGTGTCGAACACCGGGGAGCTGTTTTTT
J gene: TRBJ1-4; V gene: TRBV20-1; clone size: many; D gene: .; CDR3 protein: CSARSVNEKLFF; CDR3 DNA: TGCAGTGCTAGATCCGTAAATGAAAAACTGTTTTTT
J gene: TRBJ2-7; V gene: TRBV5-1; clone size: many; D gene: TRBD2; CDR3 protein: CASSSGLATYEQYF; CDR3 DNA: TGCGCCAGCAGCTCCGGACTAGCCACGTACGAGCAGTACTTC
J gene: TRBJ2-4; V gene: TRBV20-1; clone size: few; D gene: .; CDR3 protein: CSASDVRQAKNIQYF; CDR3 DNA: TGCAGTGCTTCTGACGTCCGACAGGCAAAAAACATTCAGTACTTC
J gene: TRBJ1-1; V gene: TRBV18; clone size: .; D gene: TRBD1; CDR3 protein: CASSSAGGNTEAFF; CDR3 DNA: TGTGCCAGCTCCTCGGCAGGGGGTAACACTGAAGCTTTCTTT